One sample yielded the 21 T cell receptor beta chains listed below, sequenced in a study of PD-1 blockade in classical Hodgkin lymphoma. Libraries were prepared by immunoSEQ multiplex PCR; TCRdb keeps only in-frame clonotypes and omits some of them. The table shows 50,000 to 65,000 clones, with roughly nine tenths occurring only once. The time point is: cycle 4 day 1 (C4D1), after six to seven weeks of nivolumab. All the patients suffered relapse after autologous stem cell transplantation, and brentuximab vedotin exposure differed. Sequenced here: peripheral blood mononuclear cells (PBMCs), sampled before the fourth cycle of nivolumab. These TCRs come from a human donor with classical Hodgkin lymphoma.

The chain is built from TRBV27 and TRBJ1-4; D is possibly TRBD1 (5 bases). Trimming removed 5 bases from V and 0 bases from J, with 19 bases in between. Germline loops: CDR1 MNHEY, CDR2 SMNVEV (reference sequence). This CDR3 is built from 18 residues. CDR3 sequence: CASSLRGPGLATNEKLFF. CDR3 DNA sequence: TGTGCCAGCAGTCTCCGGGGCCCTGGTCTAGCAACTAATGAAAAACTGTTTTTT.

The CDR3 sequence is CASSEDRRTDTQYF. The CDR3 coding sequence is TGTGCCAGCAGTGAGGACAGGCGCACAGATACGCAGTATTTT. V usage is TRBV6-1 and J usage is TRBJ2-3; 7 nucleotides line up with TRBD1. The CDR3 is made up of 14 amino acids. Germline assignment: CDR1 MNHNS and CDR2 SASEGT. The V gene end was trimmed by 3 bases and the J gene end by 1 base; junction bases not matched to a gene: 1.

As regards this clone: No conserved phenylalanine or tryptophan ends this CDR3, so it is likely a read error. The V gene is TRBV19, the J gene TRBJ1-1; D uncertain. Trimming removed 4 bases from V and 1 base from J, with 16 bases in between. CDR1 is LNHDA, CDR2 SQIVND, per germline (reference sequence). The CDR3 contains 16 residues. CDR3 protein: CASSTILLRPNTEAFL. DNA of the CDR3: TGTGCCAGTAGTACAATTCTGCTAAGGCCGAACACTGAAGCTTTCCTT.

The rearrangement links TRBV11-2 to TRBJ1-6; 12 nucleotides line up with TRBD1. Trimming removed 2 bases from V and 11 bases from J; junction bases left unmatched: 16. This CDR3 is 19 amino acids long. Germline V gives CDR1 SGHAT, CDR2 FQNNGV. The CDR3 region is CASSLPGQGALLRTTPLHF. DNA for the CDR3: TGTGCCAGCAGCTTACCGGGACAGGGGGCTTTACTTAGAACTACACCCCTCCACTTT.

The chain uses TRBV9 and TRBJ2-7; no clear D gene. Trimming pared 4 bases from V and 1 base from J, leaving 12 bases between. The CDR3 is made up of 14 amino acids. Germline CDR1 is SGDLS and CDR2 is YYNGEE. The CDR3 sequence: CASSQPERSYEQYF. CDR3 nucleotides: TGTGCCAGCAGCCAGCCTGAGAGGTCCTACGAGCAGTACTTC.

The chain links TRBV10-3 to TRBJ1-6, with D perhaps matching TRBD1 (5 bases). V gave up 6 bases and J gave up 0 bases, with 9 bases separating them. CDR3 length equals 15 residues. The germline gives CDR1 ENHRY, CDR2 SYGVKD. CDR3 loop: CAISPRGSYNSPLHF. The CDR3, as DNA: TGTGCCATCAGCCCTAGGGGCTCCTATAATTCACCCCTCCACTTT.

This clone was detected only once. The rearrangement uses TRBV7-2 and TRBJ2-7, with a tentative D call TRBD1 (5 bases). The CDR3 loop spans 16 amino acids. CDR1 SGHTA and CDR2 FQGNSA come from the germline V gene. V dropped 5 bases and J dropped 3 bases, with 20 bases sitting between them. CDR3 loop: CASSSRTRGWDYEQYF. DNA of the CDR3: TGTGCCAGCAGCAGCCGAACAAGGGGATGGGACTACGAGCAGTACTTC.

The rearrangement links TRBV5-4 to TRBJ1-2, with TRBD1 identical over 8 bases. CDR3 size: 14 residues. V trimming: 5 bases; J trimming: 7 bases; junction bases outside the gene matches: 10. Looked up from germline, CDR1 is SGHNT and CDR2 is YYREEE (reference sequence). The DNA of the CDR3 is TGTGCCAGCAGATTAGCCGGGACAGGCGGTGGCTACACCTTC. Its protein is CASRLAGTGGGYTF.

The chain recombines TRBV5-6 with TRBJ2-5; D perhaps matches TRBD2 (6 bases). CDR3 length: 15 amino acids. Trimming took 4 bases from V and 6 from J, leaving 19 bases between them. CDR1 is SGHDT and CDR2 is YYEEEE in the germline V gene. In DNA, the CDR3 is TGTGCCAGCAGCCCTCTTGCGGGGTCGGAAAAGACCCAGTACTTC. It translates to CASSPLAGSEKTQYF.

This chain joins TRBV6-1 and TRBJ2-1; TRBD2 matches 11 bases. The length of the CDR3 is 15 residues. The V gene's germline CDR1 is MNHNS and CDR2 SASEGT. The ends lost 6 bases at V and 3 bases at J; junction bases unmatched: 4. The CDR3 here is CASRIGTSGYNEQFF. CDR3 in DNA: TGTGCCAGCAGGATCGGGACTAGCGGCTACAATGAGCAGTTCTTC.

This chain connects TRBV27 to TRBJ1-5; 8 bases are shared with TRBD1. Germline values: CDR1 MNHEY, CDR2 SMNVEV (reference sequence). This CDR3 is 13 amino acids long. Trimming cost V 10 bases and J 6 bases; bases outside gene matches: 8. DNA for the CDR3: TGTGCCACCACGACAGGGGTTGGTCAGCCCCAGCATTTT. Its translation: CATTTGVGQPQHF.

This chain links TRBV28 with TRBJ2-1; 15 nucleotides align to TRBD2. V lost 6 bases to trimming and J lost 5 bases; unmatched junction nucleotides: 8. The CDR3 is 17 residues long. Germline V gives CDR1 MDHEN, CDR2 SYDVKM. In nucleotides, the CDR3 is TGTGCCAGCAGGCACGGGACTAGCGGGAGGCGAAACAATGAGCAGTTCTTC. Its translation is CASRHGTSGRRNNEQFF.

This clone was seen just once. The DNA for the CDR3 is TGTGCCAGCAGCTCTATAGGACTAGCGGGAGGGGGAGAGACCCAGTACTTC. Amino acid sequence: CASSSIGLAGGGETQYF. This rearrangement joins TRBV7-6 to TRBJ2-5; TRBD2 matches 15 bases. V shed 4 bases, J shed 4 bases, and the junction held 7 bases outside the gene matches. The CDR3 spans 17 residues. CDR1 is SGHVS and CDR2 is FNYEAQ in the germline V gene.

This chain uses TRBV10-3 with TRBJ1-6, with D tentatively TRBD1 (6 bases). Deletions cut 8 bases from V and 7 bases from J, with 15 bases between. CDR1 is ENHRY, CDR2 SYGVKD, per germline. The CDR3 is 14 residues long. CDR3 DNA: TGTGCCATCGGGGCGGGGGCCGAAAATTCACCCCTCCACTTT. Protein product: CAIGAGAENSPLHF.

The V and J genes are TRBV10-3 and TRBJ2-5; the D gene is possibly TRBD2 (7 bases). V lost 10 bases to trimming and J lost 4 bases, with 22 bases between them. The CDR3 length is 15 residues. The germline V gene has CDR1 ENHRY and CDR2 SYGVKD. The CDR3 loop is CATGPRGGGGETQYF. The CDR3 nucleotides are TGTGCCACCGGGCCCCGCGGGGGCGGGGGAGAGACCCAGTACTTC.

J is TRBJ2-3 and V is TRBV27, with TRBD2 identical over 12 bases. Germline values: CDR1 MNHEY, CDR2 SMNVEV (reference sequence). The CDR3 length is 14 residues. J gave up 5 bases and V 6 bases, and 3 bases lay outside the gene matches. The CDR3: CASRTLAGGDTQYF. CDR3 DNA sequence: TGTGCCAGCAGGACACTAGCGGGGGGAGATACGCAGTATTTT.

J is TRBJ1-3 and V is TRBV6-5, with 8 bases matching TRBD1. The V and J ends lost 5 bases and 0 bases, in that order; junction bases with no gene match: 3. The CDR3 sequence is 15 residues long. From germline, CDR1 is MNHEY and CDR2 SVGAGI. CDR3: CASSRDRSSGNTIYF. The CDR3 region has the DNA TGTGCCAGCAGTCGGGACAGGAGCTCTGGAAACACCATATATTTT.

The chain links TRBV6-5 to TRBJ1-1; D remains unclear. Germline V gene lookup returns CDR1 MNHEY and CDR2 SVGAGI. V lost 8 bases and J lost 5, with 12 bases in between. This CDR3 has 12 residues. This CDR3 is CASSPSGTEAFF. The CDR3 region has the DNA TGTGCCAGCTCTCCCAGTGGGACTGAAGCTTTCTTT.

The rearrangement joins TRBV4-1 to TRBJ1-1; 7 positions match TRBD1. V dropped 4 bases and J dropped 3; count of bases not matched to a gene: 8. Germline CDR1 MGHRA, CDR2 YSYEKL. The CDR3 is 15 residues long. CDR3 sequence reads: CASSPVDRDYTEAFF. CDR3 DNA: TGCGCCAGCAGCCCAGTTGACAGGGATTACACTGAAGCTTTCTTT.

The gene calls are TRBV18 and TRBJ2-1, with TRBD1 matching 7 bases. V lost 6 bases, J lost 0 bases, and 2 bases stayed unmatched. This CDR3 has 14 residues. The V gene's germline CDR1 is KGHSH and CDR2 LQKENI. The CDR3 DNA reads TGTGCCAGCTCGGGACAGCCCTCCTACAATGAGCAGTTCTTC. It translates to CASSGQPSYNEQFF.

This rearrangement joins TRBV5-1 to TRBJ2-7, with 8 nucleotides matching TRBD2. In germline, CDR1 is SGHRS, CDR2 YFSETQ. V lost 1 base, J lost 2 bases, and 5 bases stayed unmatched. This CDR3 has 15 amino acids. The CDR3 here is CASSLKAGGPYEQYF. Here the CDR3 DNA reads TGCGCCAGCAGCTTGAAGGCGGGAGGACCCTACGAGCAGTACTTC.